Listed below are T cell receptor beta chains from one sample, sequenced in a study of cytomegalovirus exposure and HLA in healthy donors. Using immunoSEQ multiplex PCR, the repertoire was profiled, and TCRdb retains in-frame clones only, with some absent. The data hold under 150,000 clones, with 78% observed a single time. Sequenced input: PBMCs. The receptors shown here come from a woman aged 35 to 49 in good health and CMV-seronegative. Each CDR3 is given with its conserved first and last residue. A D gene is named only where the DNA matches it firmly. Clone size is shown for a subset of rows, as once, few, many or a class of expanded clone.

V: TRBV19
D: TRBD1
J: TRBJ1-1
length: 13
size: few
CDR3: CASTGTGGAEAFF
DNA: TGTGCCAGTACTGGGACAGGGGGGGCTGAAGCTTTCTTT

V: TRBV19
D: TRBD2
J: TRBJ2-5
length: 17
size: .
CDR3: CASSRSLAGGHPETQYF
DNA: TGTGCCAGTAGTAGGAGCCTAGCGGGGGGGCACCCAGAGACCCAGTACTTC

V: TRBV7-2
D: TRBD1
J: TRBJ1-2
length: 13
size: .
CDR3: CASRLTGGGGYTF
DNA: TGTGCCAGCAGACTGACAGGGGGCGGTGGCTACACCTTC

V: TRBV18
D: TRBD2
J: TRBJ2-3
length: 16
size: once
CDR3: CASSSGLAGDGDTQYF
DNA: TGTGCCAGCTCGTCGGGACTAGCGGGGGATGGGGATACGCAGTATTTT

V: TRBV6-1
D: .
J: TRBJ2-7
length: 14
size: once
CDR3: CAAKGGQNFYEQYF
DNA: TGTGCCGCGAAGGGGGGGCAAAATTTCTACGAGCAGTACTTC

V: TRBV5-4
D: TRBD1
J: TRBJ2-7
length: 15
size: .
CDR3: CASSPTGGSSYEQYF
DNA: TGTGCCAGCAGTCCGACAGGGGGCTCCTCCTACGAGCAGTACTTC

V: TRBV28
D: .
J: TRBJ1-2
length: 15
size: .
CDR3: CASSLPGGANYGYTF
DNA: TGTGCCAGCAGTTTACCCGGGGGAGCTAACTATGGCTACACCTTC

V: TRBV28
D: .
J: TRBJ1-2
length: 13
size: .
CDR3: CASSFSLNYGYTF
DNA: TGTGCCAGCAGTTTTTCTCTTAACTATGGCTACACCTTC

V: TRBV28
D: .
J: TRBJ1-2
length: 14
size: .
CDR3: CASSPTRDSYGYTF
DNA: TGTGCCAGCAGTCCGACAAGGGACTCCTATGGCTACACCTTC

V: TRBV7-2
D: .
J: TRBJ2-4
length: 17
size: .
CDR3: CASSFAHPGVSRNIQYF
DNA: TGTGCCAGCAGCTTCGCCCACCCCGGGGTTTCCCGAAACATTCAGTACTTC

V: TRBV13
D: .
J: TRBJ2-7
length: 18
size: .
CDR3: CASSSFGTSGGDTYEQYF
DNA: TGTGCCAGCAGCTCATTTGGGACTTCGGGGGGCGACACCTACGAGCAGTACTTC

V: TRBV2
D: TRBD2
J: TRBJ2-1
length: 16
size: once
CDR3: CASSGSAGALYNEQFF
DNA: TGTGCCAGCAGTGGGTCAGCGGGGGCGCTGTACAATGAGCAGTTCTTC

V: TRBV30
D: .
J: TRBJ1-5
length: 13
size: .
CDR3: CAWSREWNQPQHF
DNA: TGTGCCTGGAGCAGGGAATGGAATCAGCCCCAGCATTTT

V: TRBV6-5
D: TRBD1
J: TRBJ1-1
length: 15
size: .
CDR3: CASSYLGGLGTEAFF
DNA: TGTGCCAGCAGTTACTTAGGGGGCTTGGGAACTGAAGCTTTCTTT

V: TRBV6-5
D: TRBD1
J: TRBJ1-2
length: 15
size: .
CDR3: CASSYDGQGVYGYTF
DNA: TGTGCCAGCAGTTACGACGGGCAGGGGGTCTATGGCTACACCTTC

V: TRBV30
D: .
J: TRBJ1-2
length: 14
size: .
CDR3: CAWNQGSTPGGYTF
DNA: TGTGCCTGGAACCAGGGATCGACCCCTGGGGGCTACACCTTC

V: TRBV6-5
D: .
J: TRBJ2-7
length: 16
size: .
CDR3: CASSYSRPFDSYEQYF
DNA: TGTGCCAGCAGTTACTCGAGGCCTTTTGACTCCTACGAGCAGTACTTC